This passage covers 5 T cell receptor beta chains from one sample sequenced in a study of T-cell memory formation after mild COVID-19. Each CDR3 protein gets one entry after TCRdb re-called the 5' RACE reads with MiXCR. Among some 280,000 distinct CDR3 sequences, 15% to 20% were seen once, and the ten largest hold roughly 25%. Sequenced material: PBMCs or a T cell subset sorted from them (not recorded which). The receptors were sampled from a man between 18 and 29 years old who had mild COVID-19 (a few samples of this study predate the infection). Cell type and time point are not known.

There are many counts of this clonotype. The chain employs TRBV2 and TRBJ2-1; 9 bases match TRBD1. The ends lost 5 bases at V and 10 bases at J; junction bases unmatched: 9. The CDR3 has 14 residues. Germline CDR1 reads SNHLY; CDR2 reads FYNNEI. CDR3 loop: CASSFGTGRDEQFF. The CDR3 DNA reads as TGTGCCAGCAGTTTTGGGACAGGGCGCGACGAGCAGTTCTTC.

This clonotype has a handful of counts. This rearrangement joins TRBV7-9 to TRBJ1-6, with a tentative D call TRBD1 (5 bases). The CDR3 totals 15 residues. Trimming took off 4 bases at V and 7 bases at J, with 14 bases between the two ends. Per the germline V gene, CDR1 is SEHNR and CDR2 is FQNEAQ (reference sequence). The CDR3 DNA is TGTGCCAGCAGCTCCGATTTCGGGGGAAATTCACCCCTCCACTTT. As protein: CASSSDFGGNSPLHF.

This clonotype was observed at least ten times. The genes are TRBV5-1 and TRBJ2-1; D may be TRBD1 (6 bases). This CDR3 comprises 16 residues. V lost 1 base, J lost 0 bases, and 11 bases lay in between. CDR1 is SGHRS, CDR2 YFSETQ, per germline. CDR3 nucleotide sequence: TGCGCCAGCAGCTTGAATGGGGGCCTCTCCTACAATGAGCAGTTCTTC. It yields the protein CASSLNGGLSYNEQFF.

The table lists this clonotype with a few counts. The V gene is TRBV10-3, the J gene TRBJ2-1; 9 bases map to TRBD2. The CDR3 length is 14 residues. Unmatched junction bases numbered 7, after V lost 10 bases and J lost 3 bases. CDR1 ENHRY and CDR2 SYGVKD come from the germline V gene. The CDR3 sequence: CATGAGGDYNEQFF. The CDR3 nucleotides are TGTGCCACCGGGGCGGGGGGGGACTACAATGAGCAGTTCTTC.

This clonotype has more than one count but fewer than ten. The chain joins TRBV28 to TRBJ2-7; 8 bases fit TRBD1. The CDR3 extends over 16 amino acids. The germline CDR1 and CDR2 sequences are MDHEN and SYDVKM. Trimming at V came to 3 bases and at J to 4 bases, leaving 11 bases not matched to a gene. In DNA form, the CDR3 reads TGTGCCAGCAGTTTCGGTAGTCGGACAGGGCATTACGAGCAGTACGTC. Translation: CASSFGSRTGHYEQYV.